This TCR beta chain originates from a study of blood T cells in healthy people across ages. A second PCR, run for about 6 to 11 cycles, used a sample-barcoded 5' primer plus a J-beta primer mix. Every individual sample yielded 2.5 million or more paired-end reads (each containing CDR3). MiXCR, run by TCRdb on the 5' RACE reads, gives a single entry per CDR3 protein. The sample yields some 1.6 million distinct CDR3 sequences, about 35% seen once. There are 13 residues in the CDR3. The ends were cut back, 4 bases at V and 9 bases at J, with 16 bases in the middle. Germline V CDR1 and CDR2: DFQATT, SNEGSKA (reference sequence). Study results and caveats: The study found TCR beta diversity correlated strongly with naive T cell percentage. Long-lived donors exceeded aged donors in naive CD4+ cells and diversity.

Details on this clonotype: Antigen specificity is unknown.

The sequence came from a woman aged 25 to 39 in good health. The chain joins TRBV20-1 to TRBJ2-1, with no clear D. Sequenced material: blood. The CDR3 DNA is TGCAGTGCTACCCCTGCGAGAGGTCTTGAGCAGTTCTTC. This codes for CSATPARGLEQFF.